Presented here are 16 T cell receptor beta chains from one specimen sequenced in a study of HIV-infected patients and healthy controls. All unsorted peripheral T cells were captured because whole blood was used without fractionation. Around 500 ng RNA was reverse transcribed with alpha and beta constant-region primers. Separate chain-specific third strand synthesis with multiplexing indices produced the alpha and beta libraries. TCRdb re-called the 5' RACE reads with MiXCR, one entry per CDR3 protein. The data contain 20,000 to 30,000 distinct CDR3 sequences, roughly 7.9% of them singletons. Sequencing was carried out using blood. The source of these receptors is an adult in good health.

In its sample, this clonotype was seen many times. The genes are TRBV11-2 and TRBJ1-6; TRBD1 matches at 9 bases. With 5 bases clipped from V and 10 bases from J, the junction kept 9 bases outside the gene matches. This CDR3 region has 15 residues. The V gene's germline CDR1 is SGHAT and CDR2 FQNNGV. Written as DNA, the CDR3 is TGTGCCAGCAGCCCTGGGACAGGGATAGGCTCACCCCTCCACTTT. It translates to CASSPGTGIGSPLHF.

This clonotype came up a few times. The gene calls are TRBV20-1 and TRBJ2-3, with D uncertain. V was clipped by 6 bases and J by 9 bases, with 10 bases between them. CDR3 length equals 10 residues. Germline CDR1 reads DFQATT; CDR2 reads SNEGSKA (reference sequence). The CDR3 DNA follows: TGCAGTGCCCCGACTGGAACGCAGTATTTT. This sequence encodes CSAPTGTQYF.

The rearrangement links TRBV19 to TRBJ2-6, with unresolved D. Trimming pared 4 bases from V and 1 base from J, leaving 23 bases between. In germline, CDR1 is LNHDA, CDR2 SQIVND (reference sequence). This CDR3 has 20 amino acids. CDR3 DNA: TGTGCCAGTAGTACGCCTCTAGGAACCAGATTGAGTTCTGGGGCCAACGTCCTGACTTTC. This gives the protein CASSTPLGTRLSSGANVLTF. Supplemented by reference TRBV19 and TRBJ2-6, the full variable domain reads DGGITQSPKYLFRKEGQNVTLSCEQNLNHDAMYWYRQDPGQGLRLIYYSQIVNDFQKGDIAEGYSVSREKKESFPLTVTSAQKNPTAFYLCASSTPLGTRLSSGANVLTFGAGSRLTVL.

This clonotype was seen repeatedly, ten times or more. V usage is TRBV5-5 and J usage is TRBJ1-2, with 9 bases aligning to TRBD1. Germline trimming cut 2 bases from V and 4 bases from J; bases unmatched to any gene: 12. Germline CDR1 reads SGHKS; CDR2 reads YYEKEE (reference sequence). The CDR3 spans 17 residues. CDR3 in amino acids: CASSFSTGTGLLYGYTF. Here the CDR3 DNA reads TGTGCCAGCAGCTTTTCGACCGGGACAGGGTTACTCTATGGCTACACCTTC.

The rearrangement joins TRBV7-7 to TRBJ2-1, with 11 bases lining up with TRBD2. Germline V lookup: CDR1 SSHAT, CDR2 FNYEAQ (reference sequence). Trimming at V came to 4 bases and at J to 1 base, leaving 3 bases not matched to a gene. CDR3 length: 16 amino acids. CDR3 nucleotide sequence: TGTGCCAGCAGCTCAACTAGCGGGGGTTCCTACAATGAGCAGTTCTTC. This sequence encodes CASSSTSGGSYNEQFF. The whole variable domain, filled in from reference TRBV7-7 and TRBJ2-1, reads GAGVSQSPRYKVTKRGQDVTLRCDPISSHATLYWYQQALGQGPEFLTYFNYEAQPDKSGLPSDRFSAERPEGSISTLTIQRTEQRDSAMYRCASSSTSGGSYNEQFFGPGTRLTVL.

Relative to its sample, this clonotype is medium-sized (0.01 to 0.1%). The rearrangement joins TRBV6-5 to TRBJ2-4; D gene uncertain. The V end lost 0 bases, the J end lost 7 bases, and 16 bases lay between the germline ends. The length of the CDR3 is 16 residues. Germline-derived CDR1 and CDR2 are MNHEY and SVGAGI. The CDR3 bases are TGTGCCAGCAGTTACTCGGCCTCCCCCCAGGCCAACATTCAGTACTTC. It encodes CASSYSASPQANIQYF.

This clonotype was seen at least ten times. The chain has TRBV7-2 and TRBJ1-2; D not resolved. The CDR3 totals 14 residues. The V and J ends lost 5 bases and 0 bases respectively, with 10 bases between them. Germline assignment: CDR1 SGHTA and CDR2 FQGNSA. CDR3 region: CASSPSLTNYGYTF. CDR3 DNA: TGTGCCAGCAGCCCCAGTCTAACTAACTATGGCTACACCTTC.

Many counts were recorded for this clonotype. This chain connects TRBV6-2 or TRBV6-3 to TRBJ1-5; D gene uncertain. The CDR3 is 12 amino acids. Between the trimmed V and J ends, which lost 4 bases and 7 bases, there was a span of 8 bases. Germline lookup yields CDR1 MNHEY and CDR2 SVGEGT. The CDR3 sequence: CASSLGGQPQHF. In DNA form, the CDR3 reads TGTGCCAGCAGTTTGGGTGGCCAGCCCCAGCATTTT.

This clonotype has ten or more counts. The rearrangement links TRBV5-4 to TRBJ1-6; D not certain. This CDR3 spans 15 amino acids. The V end was cut by 0 bases, the J end by 5 bases, with 9 bases between. CDR1 and CDR2 (germline): SGHNT, YYREEE (reference sequence). CDR3 sequence: CASSLEVSDNSPLHF. The CDR3, as DNA: TGTGCCAGCAGCTTGGAAGTATCGGATAATTCACCCCTCCACTTT.

The V and J genes are TRBV6-2 or TRBV6-3 and TRBJ2-5; 7 bases line up with TRBD2. This CDR3 has 14 residues. V dropped 7 bases and J dropped 0; count of bases not matched to a gene: 5. Germline assignment: CDR1 MNHEY and CDR2 SVGEGT. In nucleotides, the CDR3 is TGTGCCAGCATTGGGAGGGGCGACCAAGAGACCCAGTACTTC. It translates to CASIGRGDQETQYF.

This clonotype appeared many times. The chain uses TRBV20-1 and TRBJ1-3; D call uncertain. The V gene lost 6 bases and the J gene lost 0 bases, with 12 bases spanning the gap. The CDR3 extends over 14 amino acids. Germline V gene sequence: CDR1 DFQATT, CDR2 SNEGSKA (reference sequence). CDR3 sequence: CSALPNLSGNTIYF. The CDR3 region has the DNA TGCAGTGCCCTCCCTAACCTCTCTGGAAACACCATATATTTT.

This clonotype has only a few counts. This chain joins TRBV13 and TRBJ2-3; unclear D gene. The CDR3 has 16 amino acids. Germline loops: CDR1 PRHDT, CDR2 FYEKMQ (reference sequence). Trimming took off 4 bases at V and 4 bases at J, with 18 bases between the two ends. DNA for the CDR3: TGTGCCAGCAGCTCCGGGCGTATGGGATCCGCAGATACGCAGTATTTT. Translation: CASSSGRMGSADTQYF.

V usage is TRBV7-2 and J usage is TRBJ1-2; no clear D. The CDR3 totals 13 residues. CDR1 and CDR2 from the germline V gene are SGHTA and FQGNSA. Deletions cut 1 base from V and 2 bases from J, with 5 bases between. DNA for the CDR3: TGTGCCAGCAGCTTAGTAGAAAACTATGGCTACACCTTC. Its translation: CASSLVENYGYTF.

This clonotype has at least ten counts. The chain has TRBV4-3 and TRBJ1-3, with 8 bases fitting TRBD1. The CDR3 runs to 17 residues. Losses at the gene ends were 7 bases for V and 5 bases for J; bases not matched to a gene: 16. Germline V gene sequence: CDR1 LGHNA, CDR2 YSLEER. CDR3 in DNA: TGCGCCAGCATCCCCATGGACAGGGTAATCTTTAGAAACACCATATATTTT. Its protein product is CASIPMDRVIFRNTIYF.

In this sample, this clonotype turned up many times. The chain joins TRBV29-1 to TRBJ1-4; D call uncertain. Germline V gene sequence: CDR1 SQVTM, CDR2 ANQGSEA. The CDR3 totals 13 residues. Trimming took off 6 bases at V and 5 bases at J, with 13 bases between the two ends. The CDR3 DNA sequence: TGCAGCGTGGGTACAACTAGCAATGAAAAACTGTTTTTT. Residues: CSVGTTSNEKLFF.

The sample holds many counts of this clonotype. This chain connects TRBV4-3 to TRBJ1-1, with D possibly matching TRBD1 (5 bases). The CDR3 is made up of 16 amino acids. Germline V gene data show CDR1 as LGHNA and CDR2 as YSLEER. Trimming took 1 base from V and 2 from J, leaving 14 bases between them. The CDR3 DNA is TGCGCCAGCAGCCAAGTAATGGGGGACCCCAACACTGAAGCTTTCTTT. This codes for CASSQVMGDPNTEAFF.